This T cell receptor beta chain was documented in a study of tumor-infiltrating lymphocytes in primary liver carcinoma. Worth noting for this clonotype: As yet, its antigen is unknown.

Germline DNA was also extracted, and blood RNA was taken from unsorted whole blood. Germline CDR1 MGHRA, CDR2 YSYEKL. The CDR3 is 16 amino acids. Trimming took 11 bases from V and 5 from J; bases not matched to a gene: 21. cDNA specific to TCR beta was made from 450 to 500 ng of total RNA, with a constant-region primer employed for priming. Library construction for TCR beta comprised three nested multiplex PCR rounds performed with slightly modified ARM-PCR. TRBV1-TRBV30 forward and Cbeta reverse primers drove the first two roughly 11-cycle rounds. MiXCR, run by TCRdb on the multiplex PCR reads, gives a single entry per CDR3 protein. This repertoire shows about 320,000 distinct CDR3 sequences, 60% to 80% found once; its top ten account for approximately 9%. Study-level results: Tumor top-250-clone fraction significantly exceeded that of blood (p = 0.039).

The receptor comes from a man in his forties with primary liver carcinoma and hepatitis B virus infection. The chain combines TRBV4-1 with TRBJ2-7; TRBD2 agrees at 7 bases. The sequencing input was peripheral blood. The CDR3 DNA reads TGCGCCTGCGGCCAAGTCGGGGGGAGAATACCGAACGAGCAGTACTTC. Encoded protein: CACGQVGGRIPNEQYF.